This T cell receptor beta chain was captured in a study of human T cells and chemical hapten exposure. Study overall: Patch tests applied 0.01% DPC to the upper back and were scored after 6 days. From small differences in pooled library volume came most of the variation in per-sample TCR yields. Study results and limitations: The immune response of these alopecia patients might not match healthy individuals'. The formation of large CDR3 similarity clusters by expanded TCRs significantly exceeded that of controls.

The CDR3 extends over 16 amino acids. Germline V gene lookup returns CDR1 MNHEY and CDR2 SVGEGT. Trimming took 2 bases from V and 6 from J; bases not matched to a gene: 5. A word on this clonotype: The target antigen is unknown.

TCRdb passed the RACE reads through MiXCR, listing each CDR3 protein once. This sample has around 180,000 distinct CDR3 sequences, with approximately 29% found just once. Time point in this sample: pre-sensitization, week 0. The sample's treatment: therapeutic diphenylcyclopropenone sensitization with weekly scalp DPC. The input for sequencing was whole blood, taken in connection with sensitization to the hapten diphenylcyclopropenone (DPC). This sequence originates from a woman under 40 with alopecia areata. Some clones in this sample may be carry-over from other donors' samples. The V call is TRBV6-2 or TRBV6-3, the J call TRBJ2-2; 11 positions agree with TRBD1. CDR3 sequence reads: CASSYPGQGVAGELFF. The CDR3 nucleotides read TGTGCCAGCAGTTACCCGGGACAGGGGGTCGCCGGGGAGCTGTTTTTT.